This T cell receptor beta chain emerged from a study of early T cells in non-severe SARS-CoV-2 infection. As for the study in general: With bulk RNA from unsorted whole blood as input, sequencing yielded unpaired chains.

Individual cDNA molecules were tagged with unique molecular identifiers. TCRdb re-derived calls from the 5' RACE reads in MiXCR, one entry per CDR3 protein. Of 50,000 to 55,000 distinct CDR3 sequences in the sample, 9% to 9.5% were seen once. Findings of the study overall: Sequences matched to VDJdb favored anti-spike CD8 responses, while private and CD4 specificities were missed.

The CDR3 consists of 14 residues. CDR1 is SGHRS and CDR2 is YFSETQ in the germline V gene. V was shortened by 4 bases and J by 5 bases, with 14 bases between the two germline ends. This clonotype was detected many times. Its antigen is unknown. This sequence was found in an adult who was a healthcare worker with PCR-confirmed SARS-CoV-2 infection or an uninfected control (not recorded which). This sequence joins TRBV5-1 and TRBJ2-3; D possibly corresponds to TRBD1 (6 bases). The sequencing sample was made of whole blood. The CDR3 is CASSTGGFEDTQYF. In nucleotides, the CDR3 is TGCGCCAGCAGCACTGGGGGCTTTGAAGATACGCAGTATTTT.